This T cell receptor (beta chain) comes out of a study of cytomegalovirus exposure and HLA in healthy donors. The CDR3 contains 13 residues. Germline V gene sequence: CDR1 LGHNA, CDR2 YNFKEQ. The V gene end was trimmed by 4 bases and the J gene end by 4 bases; junction bases not matched to a gene: 1. In the PCR, 60 Vbeta and 13 Jbeta primers were used. Clones were sequenced by immunoSEQ multiplex PCR, and TCRdb holds only the in-frame ones, with some missing. Of around 67,000 clones in the sample, 65% to 70% were seen once. This chain links TRBV4-2 with TRBJ1-1; TRBD1 agrees at 9 bases. Sequenced: PBMCs. The TCR comes from a woman in her 30s in good health and CMV-seronegative. CDR3 region: CASSRDRATEAFF. The CDR3 DNA reads TGTGCCAGCAGCCGGGACAGGGCCACTGAAGCTTTCTTT.